The 32 T cell receptor beta chains reported below all come from one sample, sequenced in a study of blood T cell repertoires in COVID-19. TCRdb's copy holds only in-frame clones and misses some; the assay was immunoSEQ multiplex PCR. In the table there are approximately 200,000 clones, around 80% of which are singletons. Sequencing was carried out using peripheral blood. These receptors were obtained from a woman in her forties or fifties with acute or convalescent COVID-19.

This chain joins TRBV7-2 and TRBJ2-2, with TRBD1 matching 7 bases. V lost 5 bases and J lost 5; bases outside the gene matches: 11. The CDR3 contains 16 residues. Germline V gene sequence: CDR1 SGHTA, CDR2 FQGNSA. CDR3 DNA: TGTGCCAGCAGCCTTCCGACAGGGCGAAGGACCGGGGAGCTGTTTTTT. As protein: CASSLPTGRRTGELFF.

This clone was observed a handful of times. This sequence joins TRBV10-1 and TRBJ2-5; possible D gene TRBD1, 7 bases. Per the germline V gene, CDR1 is WNHNN and CDR2 is SYGVQD (reference sequence). There are 13 residues in the CDR3. The V end lost 6 bases, the J end lost 4 bases, and 12 bases lay between the germline ends. CDR3 sequence: CASSPGGRETQYF. The CDR3 DNA reads as TGCGCCAGCAGCCCAGGGGGGCGAGAGACCCAGTACTTC.

This clone was counted a single time. V is TRBV27 and J is TRBJ1-2; D uncertain. This CDR3 spans 20 amino acids. Germline loops: CDR1 MNHEY, CDR2 SMNVEV (reference sequence). V was pared by 3 bases and J by 2 bases, with 28 bases between. The CDR3 sequence: CASSFARLPSLLNPNYGYTF. As DNA, the CDR3 is TGTGCCAGCAGTTTCGCTAGACTACCCAGCCTGCTCAACCCCAACTATGGCTACACCTTC.

The V and J genes are TRBV27 and TRBJ2-3, with 10 bases identical to TRBD2. CDR3 length: 14 residues. Per germline, CDR1 MNHEY and CDR2 SMNVEV (reference sequence). V was pared by 6 bases and J by 1 base, with 1 base of the junction left unmatched. CDR3 nucleotides: TGTGCCAGCAGCCTAGCGGGGGGCACAGATACGCAGTATTTT. Translation: CASSLAGGTDTQYF.

The chain has TRBV19 and TRBJ2-7; the match to TRBD1 covers 8 bases. V gave up 3 bases and J gave up 2 bases; unmatched junction bases: 6. The germline V gene has CDR1 LNHDA and CDR2 SQIVND (reference sequence). This CDR3 region has 15 residues. CDR3 region: CASSIGTGLTYEQYF. CDR3 DNA sequence: TGTGCCAGTAGTATCGGGACAGGTTTAACCTACGAGCAGTACTTC.

This chain connects TRBV6-5 to TRBJ2-3; 9 nucleotides align to TRBD2. The CDR3 consists of 13 residues. V shed 9 bases, J shed 1 base, and the junction held 2 bases outside the gene matches. From germline, CDR1 is MNHEY and CDR2 SVGAGI. The DNA for the CDR3 is TGTGCCAGTAGGACTAGCGGCACAGATACGCAGTATTTT. Translating it yields CASRTSGTDTQYF.

The gene calls are TRBV27 and TRBJ1-1, with 8 positions matching TRBD1. This CDR3 comprises 14 residues. The germline gives CDR1 MNHEY, CDR2 SMNVEV (reference sequence). With V trimmed by 4 bases and J by 3 bases, 4 bases remained unmatched. The CDR3 spells CASSSGGADTEAFF. In DNA form, the CDR3 reads TGTGCCAGCAGTTCAGGGGGCGCAGACACTGAAGCTTTCTTT.

V gene TRBV18 combines with J gene TRBJ2-1, with 7 bases matching TRBD1. The germline gives CDR1 KGHSH, CDR2 LQKENI. The CDR3 sequence is 13 residues long. Trimming took 6 bases from V and 4 from J; bases not matched to a gene: 3. The CDR3 coding sequence is TGTGCCAGCTCCCGGACAGGTTACAATGAGCAGTTCTTC. This gives the protein CASSRTGYNEQFF.

The chain combines TRBV24-1 with TRBJ1-5; 9 nucleotides agree with TRBD1. Germline CDR1 and CDR2: KGHDR and SFDVKD. Trimming took 9 bases from V and 5 from J; bases not matched to a gene: 10. The CDR3 is 15 residues long. CDR3 sequence: CATGGGQGKDQPQHF. CDR3 DNA sequence: TGTGCCACCGGGGGGGGACAGGGTAAGGATCAGCCCCAGCATTTT.

J is TRBJ2-7 and V is TRBV5-1; a weak D match, TRBD1 (6 bases). Germline values: CDR1 SGHRS, CDR2 YFSETQ. V was cut by 0 bases and J by 2 bases, with 9 bases left in between. The CDR3 has 14 residues. Written as DNA, the CDR3 is TGCGCCAGCAGCTTGGCAGGGGCGACCTACGAGCAGTACTTC. It specifies CASSLAGATYEQYF.

The chain recombines TRBV24-1 with TRBJ2-3, with D possibly matching TRBD2 (6 bases). V was trimmed by 4 bases and J by 6 bases, leaving 19 bases between them. The CDR3 is 16 amino acids. The V gene's germline CDR1 is KGHDR and CDR2 SFDVKD. CDR3 nucleotide sequence: TGTGCCACCAGTGACCTCGGTCTCGGGGGTATGGATACGCAGTATTTT. It codes for CATSDLGLGGMDTQYF.

The chain carries TRBV30 and TRBJ1-1; D unresolved. The CDR3 is 14 residues long. V was clipped by 7 bases and J by 0 bases, with 15 bases between them. CDR1 is GTSNPN and CDR2 is SVGIG in the germline V gene (reference sequence). The CDR3 sequence: CASRKEGLNTEAFF. In DNA, the CDR3 is TGTGCCTCTAGAAAGGAGGGATTGAACACTGAAGCTTTCTTT.

This clone came up a few times. The chain uses TRBV7-9 and TRBJ1-2; 10 bases are a match to TRBD1. The junction had 8 bases not matched to a gene; V was cut back by 5 bases and J by 8 bases. CDR1 SEHNR and CDR2 FQNEAQ come from the germline V gene (reference sequence). The CDR3 spans 14 residues. The CDR3 here is CASSPTGGEEGYTF. In DNA, the CDR3 is TGTGCCAGCAGCCCGACAGGGGGCGAGGAAGGCTACACCTTC.

Only one count was recorded for this clone. This chain joins TRBV5-1 and TRBJ2-7, with D possibly matching TRBD1 (5 bases). CDR3 length: 15 residues. The V gene lost 0 bases and the J gene lost 3 bases, with 13 bases spanning the gap. From germline, CDR1 is SGHRS and CDR2 YFSETQ. As DNA, the CDR3 is TGCGCCAGCAGCTTGGCTCCAGGGCAGTACTACGAGCAGTACTTC. Protein product: CASSLAPGQYYEQYF.

The CDR3 is CASSPREGLNEKLFF. The DNA for the CDR3 is TGTGCCAGTAGTCCTCGTGAGGGACTTAATGAAAAACTGTTTTTT. The gene calls are TRBV19 and TRBJ1-4, with a possible D match to TRBD1 (5 bases). CDR3 length: 15 amino acids. Trimming took 5 bases from V and 4 from J, leaving 14 bases between them. From germline, CDR1 is LNHDA and CDR2 SQIVND (reference sequence).

The J gene is TRBJ1-6, the V gene TRBV30, with TRBD1 matching over 8 bases. CDR3 size: 15 residues. The germline gives CDR1 GTSNPN, CDR2 SVGIG (reference sequence). The ends lost 2 bases at V and 10 bases at J; junction bases unmatched: 10. The CDR3 sequence is CAWSSTDRGGSPLHF. In DNA form, the CDR3 reads TGTGCCTGGAGTTCCACTGACAGGGGAGGCTCACCCCTCCACTTT. The whole variable domain, filled in from reference TRBV30 and TRBJ1-6, reads SQTIHQWPATLVQPVGSPLSLECTVEGTSNPNLYWYRQAAGRGLQLLFYSVGIGQISSEVPQNLSASRPQDRQFILSSKKLLLSDSGFYLCAWSSTDRGGSPLHFGNGTRLTVT.

The chain recombines TRBV18 with TRBJ2-7; 10 positions match TRBD2. Germline loops: CDR1 KGHSH, CDR2 LQKENI. The V and J ends lost 2 bases and 0 bases, in that order; junction bases with no gene match: 4. There are 16 residues in the CDR3. The CDR3 sequence is CASSPGLAVSSYEQYF. Here the CDR3 DNA reads TGTGCCAGCTCACCAGGACTAGCGGTTAGCTCCTACGAGCAGTACTTC.

CDR3 sequence: CASKEAGGGYTF. Written as DNA, the CDR3 is TGTGCCAGCAAGGAGGCAGGGGGCGGCTACACCTTC. This rearrangement joins TRBV28 to TRBJ1-2; TRBD1 aligns across 8 bases. V lost 7 bases, J lost 8 bases, and 6 bases stayed unmatched. There are 12 residues in the CDR3. Germline assignment: CDR1 MDHEN and CDR2 SYDVKM.

The table lists this clone with a few counts. The chain couples TRBV19 to TRBJ2-6; D ambiguous. Germline loops: CDR1 LNHDA, CDR2 SQIVND (reference sequence). This CDR3 is built from 18 residues. Trimming removed 5 bases at V and 2 bases at J, with 19 bases between. In DNA form, the CDR3 reads TGTGCCAGTAGTCCCGTACTCGGCGCGGATGCTGGGGCCAACGTCCTGACTTTC. Its protein is CASSPVLGADAGANVLTF.

The table lists this clone with a count of one. The J gene is TRBJ2-2, the V gene TRBV5-1, with 10 positions matching TRBD1. The CDR3 runs 16 residues. The J segment lost 4 bases and the V segment lost 0 bases, leaving 3 bases of the junction unmatched. Germline V lookup: CDR1 SGHRS, CDR2 YFSETQ. CDR3 bases: TGCGCCAGCAGCTTGGGGGACAGGGGTAGCACCGGGGAGCTGTTTTTT. Protein: CASSLGDRGSTGELFF.

This chain connects TRBV15 to TRBJ1-4; D possibly corresponds to TRBD1 (6 bases). Germline loops: CDR1 LNHNV, CDR2 YYDKDF (reference sequence). V was shortened by 2 bases and J by 10 bases, with 20 bases between the two germline ends. This CDR3 spans 16 amino acids. CDR3 amino acids: CATSRLPLSQTGKLFF. The CDR3 bases are TGTGCCACCAGCAGACTCCCCCTGAGCCAGACAGGAAAACTGTTTTTT.

This clone was seen a few times. The chain couples TRBV6-1 to TRBJ2-1, with a possible D match to TRBD2 (5 bases). With 2 bases removed from V and 3 bases from J, the gap between germline ends came to 8 bases. This CDR3 region has 14 residues. From germline, CDR1 is MNHNS and CDR2 SASEGT. The CDR3 DNA follows: TGTGCCAGCAGTGAATCGGGGATCTACAATGAGCAGTTCTTC. Translation: CASSESGIYNEQFF.

This chain connects TRBV5-1 to TRBJ2-3; 10 bases are a match to TRBD1. Looked up from germline, CDR1 is SGHRS and CDR2 is YFSETQ. V shed 3 bases, J shed 6 bases, and the junction held 16 bases outside the gene matches. The CDR3 extends over 18 amino acids. CDR3 bases: TGCGCCAGCAGCTACCTAACCGGGACAGGGGCGCTTTTGGATACGCAGTATTTT. The encoded protein is CASSYLTGTGALLDTQYF. Full variable domain (remainder filled in from reference TRBV5-1 and TRBJ2-3): KAGVTQTPRYLIKTRGQQVTLSCSPISGHRSVSWYQQTPGQGLQFLFEYFSETQRNKGNFPGRFSGRQFSNSRSEMNVSTLELGDSALYLCASSYLTGTGALLDTQYFGPGTRLTVL.

This clone showed up just once. The chain has TRBV7-2 and TRBJ2-7, with 7 bases aligning to TRBD1. Trimming removed 1 base from V and 8 bases from J; junction bases left unmatched: 8. The CDR3 covers 14 residues. Germline values: CDR1 SGHTA, CDR2 FQGNSA. The CDR3 DNA sequence: TGTGCCAGCAGCTTAGGAGGACAGGTTATCCAGCAGTACTTC. Its protein product is CASSLGGQVIQQYF.

This chain connects TRBV30 to TRBJ2-6, with D hard to call. CDR1 and CDR2 (germline): GTSNPN, SVGIG (reference sequence). Trimming shortened V by 1 base and J by 0 bases, and 7 bases separated the two germline ends. This CDR3 comprises 15 residues. The CDR3 nucleotides read TGTGCCTGGAGTGCCCATAGCTCTGGGGCCAACGTCCTGACTTTC. Protein product: CAWSAHSSGANVLTF.

The J gene is TRBJ1-4, the V gene TRBV11-2; 10 bases align to TRBD1. J was trimmed by 8 bases and V by 5 bases; bases with no gene match: 8. Germline V gene data show CDR1 as SGHAT and CDR2 as FQNNGV. The CDR3 spans 15 residues. CDR3 bases: TGTGCCAGCAGCAGAAGACAGGGGGCTGTGGAAAAACTGTTTTTT. Protein: CASSRRQGAVEKLFF.

This chain uses TRBV25-1 with TRBJ1-6; no firm D call. Germline V CDR1 and CDR2: MGHDK, SYGVNS. This CDR3 comprises 15 residues. Trimming left V 2 bases short and J 6 bases short, with 11 bases between. CDR3 residues: CASSEPSFSNSPLHF. The CDR3 coding sequence is TGTGCCAGCAGTGAACCCTCTTTTTCTAATTCACCCCTCCACTTT.

This rearrangement joins TRBV2 to TRBJ1-1; D perhaps matches TRBD1 (6 bases). The V end was cut by 1 base, the J end by 2 bases, with 35 bases between. The length of the CDR3 is 23 residues. Germline V CDR1 and CDR2: SNHLY, FYNNEI. CDR3: CASSEVIARVSGTKLGGNTEAFF. CDR3 DNA: TGTGCCAGCAGTGAAGTGATTGCCAGGGTGTCCGGGACAAAATTGGGTGGTAACACTGAAGCTTTCTTT.

V is TRBV30 and J is TRBJ2-3; 7 nucleotides align to TRBD2. This CDR3 region has 12 residues. Trimming at V came to 3 bases and at J to 9 bases, leaving 6 bases not matched to a gene. The V gene's germline CDR1 is GTSNPN and CDR2 SVGIG (reference sequence). This CDR3 reads CAWRTSGVTQYF. The CDR3 DNA sequence: TGTGCCTGGAGAACCAGCGGGGTCACGCAGTATTTT. The full variable domain, its missing parts supplied by reference TRBV30 and TRBJ2-3, is SQTIHQWPATLVQPVGSPLSLECTVEGTSNPNLYWYRQAAGRGLQLLFYSVGIGQISSEVPQNLSASRPQDRQFILSSKKLLLSDSGFYLCAWRTSGVTQYFGPGTRLTVL.

Here the CDR3 reads CASSSGQVYEQYF. In nucleotides, the CDR3 is TGCGCCAGCAGCTCAGGACAAGTCTACGAGCAGTACTTC. The V and J genes are TRBV5-1 and TRBJ2-7; D possibly corresponds to TRBD1 (5 bases). Deletions cut 3 bases from V and 3 bases from J, with 10 bases between. Per the germline V gene, CDR1 is SGHRS and CDR2 is YFSETQ. The CDR3 is 13 amino acids.

V and J are TRBV15 and TRBJ2-5, with 10 nucleotides matching TRBD2. The CDR3 extends over 18 amino acids. Germline values: CDR1 LNHNV, CDR2 YYDKDF (reference sequence). Losses at the gene ends were 0 bases for V and 2 bases for J; bases not matched to a gene: 9. Here the CDR3 DNA reads TGTGCCACCAGCAGAGATTCAGCCGAACTAGCGGGGCAAGAGACCCAGTACTTC. Translated, it gives CATSRDSAELAGQETQYF.

This chain uses TRBV7-2 with TRBJ2-7, with 9 bases aligning to TRBD2. There are 15 residues in the CDR3. The germline CDR1 and CDR2 sequences are SGHTA and FQGNSA. With V trimmed by 5 bases and J by 2 bases, 7 bases remained unmatched. This chain's CDR3 is CASSRSGGTTYEQYF. DNA of the CDR3: TGTGCCAGCAGCCGTAGCGGGGGAACGACCTACGAGCAGTACTTC.